The 21 T cell receptor beta chains below were found in one sample sequenced in a study of response to subunit inactivated influenza vaccine. TCRdb reanalysed the RT-PCR reads using MiXCR and keeps one entry per CDR3 protein. This table has around 650,000 distinct CDR3 sequences, 15% to 18% appearing once. The source material was PBMCs from blood, sampled 11 to 12 days after vaccination. The receptor source for this set is a man between 50 and 59 years old who received an inactivated influenza vaccine.

This sequence joins TRBV20-1 and TRBJ1-5; TRBD1 might be the D (6 bases). Trimming stripped 0 bases from V and 7 bases from J, with 19 bases between. This CDR3 is built from 16 residues. The germline V gene has CDR1 DFQATT and CDR2 SNEGSKA (reference sequence). The CDR3 sequence is CSARDQRGGAGQPQHF. CDR3 bases: TGCAGTGCTAGAGATCAACGCGGGGGGGCAGGGCAGCCCCAGCATTTT.

This chain uses TRBV7-1 with TRBJ1-1, with D hard to call. TRBV7-1 is an open reading frame whose function is uncertain. The germline V and J ends were trimmed by 8 bases and 11 bases, with 18 bases remaining between them. The CDR3 is made up of 12 amino acids. The CDR3 region has the DNA TGTGCCAGCGGCCCCGGGCTGTTGGGCGCTTTCTTT. Encoded protein: CASGPGLLGAFF.

The V and J genes are TRBV20-1 and TRBJ2-1, with 7 bases that match TRBD2. V shed 2 bases and J 3 bases; nucleotides not matched to a gene: 7. The germline gives CDR1 DFQATT, CDR2 SNEGSKA (reference sequence). CDR3 length equals 15 residues. In DNA, the CDR3 is TGCAGTGCTAGACCTCCCCGGACTAGCTACAATGAGCAGTTCTTC. It is translated as CSARPPRTSYNEQFF.

This clonotype was counted between two and nine times. J is TRBJ1-5 and V is TRBV12-3 or TRBV12-4, with TRBD1 identical over 8 bases. Losses at the gene ends were 6 bases for V and 7 bases for J; bases not matched to a gene: 5. The CDR3 covers 13 residues. The CDR3 loop reads CASRLTGDQPQHF. The CDR3, as DNA: TGTGCCAGCAGATTGACAGGGGACCAGCCCCAGCATTTT.

The CDR3 sequence is CSARDPSASGNTDTQYF. The CDR3 DNA is TGCAGTGCTAGAGATCCCTCTGCTAGCGGGAACACAGATACGCAGTATTTT. This sequence joins TRBV20-1 and TRBJ2-3, with 9 bases fitting TRBD2. The CDR3 length is 17 residues. CDR1 DFQATT and CDR2 SNEGSKA come from the germline V gene (reference sequence). Trimming removed 0 bases from V and 2 bases from J; junction bases left unmatched: 9.

This clonotype was counted once. The rearrangement links TRBV7-8 to TRBJ2-3, with TRBD1 identical over 8 bases. This CDR3 has 16 residues. Germline V gene sequence: CDR1 SGHVS, CDR2 FQNEAQ. V was clipped by 5 bases and J by 4 bases; unmatched bases: 11. The CDR3 is CASSQYGQGWADTQYF. DNA for the CDR3: TGTGCCAGCAGCCAATATGGACAGGGTTGGGCAGATACGCAGTATTTT.

V and J are TRBV20-1 and TRBJ2-4, with 11 positions matching TRBD2. The trim removed 0 bases at V and 1 base at J, leaving 11 bases unmatched. Germline CDR1 DFQATT, CDR2 SNEGSKA (reference sequence). The CDR3 consists of 19 residues. Here the CDR3 DNA reads TGCAGTGCTAGAGATCGGGCTAGCGGGAGGCCCGGGGCCAAAAACATTCAGTACTTC. Translation gives CSARDRASGRPGAKNIQYF.

This clonotype was seen a few times. This rearrangement joins TRBV24-1 to TRBJ2-3; a weak D match, TRBD1 (6 bases). V lost 8 bases to trimming and J lost 1 base, with 12 bases between them. The CDR3 consists of 14 residues. Per germline, CDR1 KGHDR and CDR2 SFDVKD. The DNA of the CDR3 is TGTGCCACCAAGTCCAAGGGGGGCACAGATACGCAGTATTTT. Translating it yields CATKSKGGTDTQYF.

This clonotype has only a few counts. The J gene is TRBJ1-4, the V gene TRBV5-1; D is ambiguous. This CDR3 is 14 amino acids long. Per the germline V gene, CDR1 is SGHRS and CDR2 is YFSETQ. Trimming cost V 0 bases and J 5 bases, with 8 bases left between them. In nucleotides, the CDR3 is TGCGCCAGCAGCTTGGGGGGAAGGAATGAAAAACTGTTTTTT. Its protein is CASSLGGRNEKLFF.

This clonotype was detected many times. This chain uses TRBV15 with TRBJ2-3; tentative D call: TRBD2 (6 bases). CDR3 size: 18 residues. Between the trimmed V and J ends, which lost 2 bases and 0 bases, there was a span of 18 bases. Germline lookup yields CDR1 LNHNV and CDR2 YYDKDF (reference sequence). The CDR3 protein is CATSRLPAGSSSTDTQYF. The CDR3 DNA follows: TGTGCCACCAGCAGACTACCAGCGGGTTCCTCTAGCACAGATACGCAGTATTTT.

This clonotype has ten or more counts. The V gene is TRBV24-1, the J gene TRBJ2-5, with 9 bases lining up with TRBD1. CDR1 is KGHDR, CDR2 SFDVKD, per germline. V shed 5 bases and J 4 bases; nucleotides not matched to a gene: 4. The CDR3 loop spans 14 amino acids. The CDR3: CATSGGQGGETQYF. As DNA, the CDR3 is TGTGCCACCAGTGGGGGACAGGGAGGAGAGACCCAGTACTTC.

This chain uses TRBV20-1 with TRBJ2-5; D gene unclear. The CDR3 totals 11 residues. V was trimmed by 2 bases and J by 7 bases, leaving 8 bases between them. CDR1 is DFQATT, CDR2 SNEGSKA, per germline (reference sequence). The CDR3, as DNA: TGCAGTGCTAGAATCCAGCGGACCCAGTACTTC. Translating it yields CSARIQRTQYF.

This clonotype was seen a few times. The J gene is TRBJ1-1, the V gene TRBV10-3, with a tentative D call TRBD1 (5 bases). Germline assignment: CDR1 ENHRY and CDR2 SYGVKD. The CDR3 consists of 15 residues. Trimming removed 4 bases at V and 0 bases at J, with 12 bases between. The CDR3 DNA is TGTGCCATCAGTGGGGCAGGGTCCATGAACACTGAAGCTTTCTTT. It translates to CAISGAGSMNTEAFF.

This rearrangement joins TRBV30 to TRBJ2-3; TRBD1 is a possible D gene (6 bases). Germline lookup yields CDR1 GTSNPN and CDR2 SVGIG (reference sequence). The V gene lost 4 bases and the J gene lost 5 bases, with 10 bases spanning the gap. The CDR3 contains 12 residues. CDR3 in DNA: TGTGCCTGGACTCCACAGGGAGATACGCAGTATTTT. Its protein product is CAWTPQGDTQYF.

The chain employs TRBV28 and TRBJ2-7; TRBD2 aligns across 10 bases. Per germline, CDR1 MDHEN and CDR2 SYDVKM. V trimming: 4 bases; J trimming: 9 bases; junction bases outside the gene matches: 12. This CDR3 spans 15 amino acids. The CDR3: CASSSNSGGLQAQYF. The CDR3 DNA is TGTGCCAGCAGTTCAAATAGCGGGGGGCTGCAGGCGCAGTACTTC.

The chain uses TRBV2 and TRBJ2-1, with D perhaps TRBD2 (6 bases). The CDR3 contains 13 residues. Germline V gives CDR1 SNHLY, CDR2 FYNNEI. V gave up 8 bases and J gave up 4 bases, with 12 bases separating them. The CDR3 protein is CASGPAGYNEQFF. CDR3 in DNA: TGTGCCAGCGGACCGGCGGGGTACAATGAGCAGTTCTTC.

The rearrangement uses TRBV12-3 or TRBV12-4 and TRBJ2-1; TRBD2 aligns across 7 bases. The length of the CDR3 is 13 residues. V shed 5 bases, J shed 12 bases, and the junction held 10 bases outside the gene matches. This CDR3 is CASSRTTGGGQFF. The CDR3 nucleotides are TGTGCCAGCAGTCGGACAACAGGCGGGGGGCAGTTCTTC.

The rearrangement links TRBV4-3 to TRBJ2-7, with unresolved D. Germline V gene data show CDR1 as LGHNA and CDR2 as YSLEER. CDR3 length: 14 amino acids. Trimming took off 0 bases at V and 2 bases at J, with 8 bases between the two ends. CDR3 residues: CASSQDLRAYEQYF. The DNA of the CDR3 is TGCGCCAGCAGCCAAGATCTTCGAGCCTACGAGCAGTACTTC.

The chain carries TRBV12-3 or TRBV12-4 and TRBJ2-2; D remains ambiguous. CDR3 length: 14 amino acids. V shed 2 bases and J shed 3 bases, with 7 bases lying between them. The CDR3 nucleotides are TGTGCCAGCAGTTTACATGGCTACACCGGGGAGCTGTTTTTT. Residues: CASSLHGYTGELFF.

This clonotype showed up just once. The chain uses TRBV20-1 and TRBJ2-1, with TRBD2 identical over 8 bases. The CDR3 has 14 amino acids. Germline V gene lookup returns CDR1 DFQATT and CDR2 SNEGSKA (reference sequence). The trim removed 3 bases at V and 3 bases at J, leaving 4 bases unmatched. CDR3 sequence: CSASFGTSYNEQFF. Written as DNA, the CDR3 is TGCAGTGCTAGTTTCGGGACTAGCTACAATGAGCAGTTCTTC.

This clonotype has more than one count but fewer than ten. The chain recombines TRBV5-1 with TRBJ2-2; a possible D gene is TRBD1 (5 bases). The V end was cut by 6 bases, the J end by 7 bases, with 19 bases between. The CDR3 length is 15 residues. Germline V CDR1 and CDR2: SGHRS, YFSETQ. CDR3 loop: CASTSTVAGLGELFF. Written as DNA, the CDR3 is TGCGCCAGCACCTCGACGGTGGCAGGGCTCGGGGAGCTGTTTTTT.